This T cell receptor (beta chain) was profiled in a study of long-term antiretroviral therapy in people with HIV. V was shortened by 6 bases and J by 1 base, with 6 bases between the two germline ends. The germline CDR1 and CDR2 sequences are DFQATT and SNEGSKA (reference sequence). CDR3 length: 11 residues. The run of the v3.0 immunoSEQ assay was at survey level. Some clones are missing from TCRdb's copy, which holds only in-frame ones; the method was immunoSEQ multiplex PCR. The sample shows fewer than 35,000 clones, under 90% of them seen only once. Sequencing was performed on unsorted PBMCs, taken 0.4 years before starting antiretroviral therapy. The J gene is TRBJ2-5, the V gene TRBV20-1; D gene ambiguous. The TCR sequence derives from a man in his late teens or twenties with HIV. The CDR3: CSARIQETQYF. CDR3 sequence (DNA): TGCAGTGCCAGGATCCAAGAGACCCAGTACTTC.